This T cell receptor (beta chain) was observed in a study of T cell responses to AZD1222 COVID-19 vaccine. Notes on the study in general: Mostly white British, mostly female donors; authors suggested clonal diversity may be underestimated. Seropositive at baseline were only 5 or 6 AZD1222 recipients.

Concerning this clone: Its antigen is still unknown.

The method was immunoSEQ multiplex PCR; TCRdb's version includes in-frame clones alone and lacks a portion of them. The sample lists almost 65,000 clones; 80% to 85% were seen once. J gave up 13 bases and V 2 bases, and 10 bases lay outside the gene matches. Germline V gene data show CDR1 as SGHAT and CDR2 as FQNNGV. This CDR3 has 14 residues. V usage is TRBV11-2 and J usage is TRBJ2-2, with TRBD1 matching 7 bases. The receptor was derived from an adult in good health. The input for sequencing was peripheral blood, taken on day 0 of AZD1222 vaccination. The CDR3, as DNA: TGTGCCAGCAGCTTAATCCACGGGACAGAAGGGCTGTTTTTT. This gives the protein CASSLIHGTEGLFF.